This TCR beta chain was documented in a study of blood T cell repertoires in COVID-19. The overall study: In each case, the material was cDNA or gDNA derived from T cells, B-cell-depleted T cells, or PBMCs.

Participant age was about 18 to 100 years, and participants resided in fewer than 25 US areas. Cohorts were based on clinical histories the participants reported. Source study methods: Reference gene primer amplification in the assay estimated nucleated cell counts. The assay was immunoSEQ multiplex PCR, and TCRdb's table has in-frame clones only and misses some. That table supplies the V and J calls and clone size; D and trimming were determined from the DNA. The table includes 150,000 to 200,000 clones, around 82% detected once. V gave up 5 bases and J gave up 2 bases, with 9 bases separating them. Germline V gives CDR1 MNHEY, CDR2 SMNVEV (reference sequence). CDR3 length: 13 amino acids.

The clonotype comes from a woman in her fifties or sixties with acute COVID-19. Specimen: PBMCs or T cells enriched from blood (not recorded which). The rearrangement uses TRBV27 and TRBJ2-5; possibly TRBD2 for D (6 bases). CDR3 sequence: CASSQSGQETQYF. The CDR3 coding sequence is TGTGCCAGCAGTCAGAGCGGGCAAGAGACCCAGTACTTC.